Listed below are T cell receptor beta chains from one sample, sequenced in a study of Tregs in tolerant kidney transplant recipients. Using immunoSEQ multiplex PCR, the repertoire was profiled, and TCRdb retains in-frame clones only, with some absent. Among roughly 68,000 clones listed, 65% to 85% were seen once. Sequenced: CD4+ T cells from blood. These receptors originate from a human donor in good health. Both conserved end residues are part of each CDR3. A D gene is named only where the DNA matches it firmly. Only part of the rows carry a size: once, few, many, or a class if the clone is expanded.

cdr3_aa	cdr3_nt	v_call	j_call	d_call	clone_size	cdr3_length
CASSMGRRSYSYEQYF	TGTGCCAGTAGTATGGGTCGGCGGTCATACTCCTACGAGCAGTACTTC	TRBV19	TRBJ2-7	-	-	16
CASSSNAGYGYTF	TGTGCCAGCAGCTCCAATGCTGGTTATGGCTACACCTTC	TRBV7-2	TRBJ1-2	-	few	13
CASSHPGQGSVFF	TGTGCCAGTAGTCATCCCGGACAGGGTAGTGTGTTTTTT	TRBV19	TRBJ1-4	TRBD1	-	13
CASSVTGWHGYTF	TGTGCCAGTAGTGTCACAGGTTGGCATGGCTACACCTTC	TRBV19	TRBJ1-2	-	-	13
CASGEETQYF	TGTGCCTCCGGGGAAGAGACCCAGTACTTC	TRBV10-3	TRBJ2-5	-	once	10
CASSQLGYTEAFF	TGCGCCAGCAGCCAGTTGGGGTACACTGAAGCTTTCTTT	TRBV4-1	TRBJ1-1	-	-	13
CASSLFSDGTDTQYF	TGTGCCAGCAGCCTGTTCTCGGACGGCACAGATACGCAGTATTTT	TRBV11-3	TRBJ2-3	-	few	15
CASSRAYEQYF	TGTGCCAGCAGTCGAGCCTACGAGCAGTACTTC	TRBV6-5	TRBJ2-7	-	-	11
CASSPPEGSNEKLLF	TGCGCCAGCAGCCCCCCCGAGGGATCTAATGAAAAACTGCTTTTT	TRBV5-1	TRBJ1-4	-	-	15
CASSQPHEPQSRANVLTF	TGCGCCAGCAGCCAACCACACGAACCACAAAGTCGGGCCAACGTCCTGACTTTC	TRBV4-1	TRBJ2-6	-	-	18
CASGLLGPGGNQPQHF	TGTGCTAGTGGTTTGCTGGGGCCGGGCGGCAATCAGCCCCAGCATTTT	TRBV12-5	TRBJ1-5	-	-	16
CASSTGPGNTIYF	TGTGCCAGCAGTACAGGGCCTGGAAACACCATATATTTT	TRBV5-5	TRBJ1-3	-	-	13
CASNQGANYGYTF	TGTGCCAGCAATCAGGGGGCGAACTATGGCTACACCTTC	TRBV2	TRBJ1-2	TRBD1	-	13
CAISGGTSGRDQQYF	TGTGCCATCAGTGGGGGGACTAGCGGGAGGGATCAGCAGTACTTC	TRBV10-3	TRBJ2-7	TRBD2	-	15
CASRSLSGWGGYTF	TGTGCCAGCAGATCCCTATCAGGGTGGGGTGGCTACACCTTC	TRBV7-2	TRBJ1-2	-	-	14
CASMSRFYGYTF	TGTGCCAGTATGTCCCGGTTCTATGGCTACACCTTC	TRBV19	TRBJ1-2	-	-	12
CASSQGALQATQYF	TGCGCCAGCAGCCAAGGCGCACTACAAGCTACCCAGTACTTC	TRBV4-1	TRBJ2-5	-	-	14
CASSSLAGFYNEQFF	TGTGCCAGCAGCTCACTAGCGGGATTCTACAATGAGCAGTTCTTC	TRBV5-8	TRBJ2-1	TRBD2	-	15
CASSPTRLAGGIGELFF	TGTGCCAGCAGCCCTACCCGGCTAGCGGGGGGAATCGGGGAGCTGTTTTTT	TRBV7-3	TRBJ2-2	TRBD2	few	17
CASSTGTGEGETQYF	TGTGCCAGCAGCACCGGGACAGGCGAAGGAGAGACCCAGTACTTC	TRBV7-2	TRBJ2-5	TRBD1	-	15
CASSEGTSPIRDEQYF	TGTGCCAGCAGCGAAGGGACTAGCCCCATTCGAGACGAGCAGTACTTC	TRBV7-2	TRBJ2-7	TRBD2	-	16
CASSPFGDSNQPQHF	TGTGCCAGCAGCCCTTTTGGGGATAGCAATCAGCCCCAGCATTTT	TRBV9	TRBJ1-5	-	-	15
CASSEGGLAGTQYF	TGTGCCAGCAGCGAAGGGGGACTAGCGGGAACGCAGTATTTT	TRBV9	TRBJ2-3	TRBD2	-	14
CASSLSASVYNEQFF	TGTGCCAGCAGCTTATCCGCGTCGGTGTACAATGAGCAGTTCTTC	TRBV11-2	TRBJ2-1	-	-	15
CASSRTGAAYEQYF	TGTGCCAGCAGCCGTACCGGGGCCGCCTACGAGCAGTACTTC	TRBV6-5	TRBJ2-7	-	-	14
CAISEGLAGATDTQYF	TGTGCCATCAGTGAGGGACTAGCGGGGGCCACAGATACGCAGTATTTT	TRBV10-3	TRBJ2-3	TRBD2	-	16
CASSSSLFNSPLHF	TGCGCCAGCAGCTCCTCACTATTTAATTCACCCCTCCACTTT	TRBV5-1	TRBJ1-6	-	-	14
CASSERLAQYNEQFF	TGTGCCAGCAGCGAGAGACTAGCGCAATACAATGAGCAGTTCTTC	TRBV11-3	TRBJ2-1	TRBD2	-	15
CAGWTRRYNEQFF	TGTGCCGGATGGACTAGGAGGTACAATGAGCAGTTCTTC	TRBV30	TRBJ2-1	TRBD2	-	13
CASGPDGRREKLFF	TGTGCTAGTGGCCCGGACGGTCGGCGCGAAAAACTGTTTTTT	TRBV12-5	TRBJ1-4	-	-	14
CASTIEEARTDTQYF	TGCGCCAGCACCATAGAGGAAGCCCGCACAGATACGCAGTATTTT	TRBV5-1	TRBJ2-3	-	few	15
CAWSGGIRYEQYF	TGTGCCTGGAGTGGTGGCATCCGCTACGAGCAGTACTTC	TRBV30	TRBJ2-7	-	-	13
CASRDRGGETQYF	TGTGCCAGTAGGGACAGGGGGGGGGAGACCCAGTACTTC	TRBV19	TRBJ2-5	TRBD1	-	13
CASSEIANYGYTF	TGTGCCAGCAGTGAGATAGCTAACTATGGCTACACCTTC	TRBV6-1	TRBJ1-2	-	-	13
CASSSGRGYEQYF	TGTGCCAGCAGCTCAGGACGGGGGTACGAGCAGTACTTC	TRBV9	TRBJ2-7	-	-	13
CASSRGPMDGYTF	TGTGCCAGCAGTCGTGGCCCGATGGATGGATACACCTTC	TRBV6-5	TRBJ1-2	-	-	13
CASSTRGLAGQETQYF	TGTGCCAGCAGCACCCGTGGACTAGCGGGGCAGGAGACCCAGTACTTC	TRBV7-9	TRBJ2-5	TRBD2	-	16